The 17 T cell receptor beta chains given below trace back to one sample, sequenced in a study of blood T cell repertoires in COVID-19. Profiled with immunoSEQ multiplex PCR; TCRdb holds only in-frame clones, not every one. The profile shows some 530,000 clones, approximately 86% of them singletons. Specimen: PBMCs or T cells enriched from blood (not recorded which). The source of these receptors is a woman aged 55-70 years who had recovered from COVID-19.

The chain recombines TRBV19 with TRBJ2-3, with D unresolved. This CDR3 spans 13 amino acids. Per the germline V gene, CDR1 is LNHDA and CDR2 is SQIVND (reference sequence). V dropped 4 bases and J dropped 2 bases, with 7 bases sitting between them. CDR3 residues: CASSSEFTDTQYF. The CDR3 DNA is TGTGCCAGTAGTAGCGAGTTCACAGATACGCAGTATTTT.

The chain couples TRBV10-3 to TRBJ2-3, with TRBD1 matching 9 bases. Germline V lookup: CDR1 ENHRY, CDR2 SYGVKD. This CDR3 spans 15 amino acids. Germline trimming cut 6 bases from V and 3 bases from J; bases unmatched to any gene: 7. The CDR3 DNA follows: TGTGCCATCAGGACCGGGACAGGGAAGACAGATACGCAGTATTTT. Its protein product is CAIRTGTGKTDTQYF.

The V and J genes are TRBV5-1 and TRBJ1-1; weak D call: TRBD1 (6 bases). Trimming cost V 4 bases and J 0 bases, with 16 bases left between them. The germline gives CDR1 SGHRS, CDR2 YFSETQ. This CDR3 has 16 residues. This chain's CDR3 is CASSPREGGMNTEAFF. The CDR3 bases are TGCGCCAGCAGCCCCAGGGAGGGGGGGATGAACACTGAAGCTTTCTTT.

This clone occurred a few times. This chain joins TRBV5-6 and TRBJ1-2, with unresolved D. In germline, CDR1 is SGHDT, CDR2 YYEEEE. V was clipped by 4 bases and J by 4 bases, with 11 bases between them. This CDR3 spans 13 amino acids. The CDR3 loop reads CASSLEVSYGYTF. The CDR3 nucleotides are TGTGCCAGCAGCCTAGAAGTTTCCTATGGCTACACCTTC.

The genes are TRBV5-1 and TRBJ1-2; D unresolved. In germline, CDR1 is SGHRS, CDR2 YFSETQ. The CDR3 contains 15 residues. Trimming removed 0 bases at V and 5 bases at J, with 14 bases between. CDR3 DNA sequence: TGCGCCAGCAGCTTGGCCGGTAGCAGCATTTATGGCTACACCTTC. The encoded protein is CASSLAGSSIYGYTF. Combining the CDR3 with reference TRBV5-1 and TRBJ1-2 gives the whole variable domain KAGVTQTPRYLIKTRGQQVTLSCSPISGHRSVSWYQQTPGQGLQFLFEYFSETQRNKGNFPGRFSGRQFSNSRSEMNVSTLELGDSALYLCASSLAGSSIYGYTFGSGTRLTVV.

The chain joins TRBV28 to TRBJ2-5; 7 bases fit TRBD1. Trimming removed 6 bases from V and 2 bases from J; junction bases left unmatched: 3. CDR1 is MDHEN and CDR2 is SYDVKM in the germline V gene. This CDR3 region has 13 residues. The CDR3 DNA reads TGTGCCAGCAGCCCAGGGGGTCAAGAGACCCAGTACTTC. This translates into CASSPGGQETQYF. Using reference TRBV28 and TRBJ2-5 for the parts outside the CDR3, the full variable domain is DVKVTQSSRYLVKRTGEKVFLECVQDMDHENMFWYRQDPGLGLRLIYFSYDVKMKEKGDIPEGYSVSREKKERFSLILESASTNQTSMYLCASSPGGQETQYFGPGTRLLVL.

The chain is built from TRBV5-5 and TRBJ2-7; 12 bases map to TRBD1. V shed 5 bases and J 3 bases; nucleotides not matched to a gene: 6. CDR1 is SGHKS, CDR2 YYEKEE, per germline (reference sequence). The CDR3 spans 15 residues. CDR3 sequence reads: CASRPGTGGFYEQYF. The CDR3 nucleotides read TGTGCCAGCAGGCCCGGGACAGGGGGCTTCTACGAGCAGTACTTC.

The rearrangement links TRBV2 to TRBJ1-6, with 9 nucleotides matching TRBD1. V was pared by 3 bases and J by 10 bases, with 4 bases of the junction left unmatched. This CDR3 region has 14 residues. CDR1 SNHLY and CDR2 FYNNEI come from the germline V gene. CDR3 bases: TGTGCCAGCAGTGAGGGGACAGGGAGCTCACCCCTCCACTTT. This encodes CASSEGTGSSPLHF.

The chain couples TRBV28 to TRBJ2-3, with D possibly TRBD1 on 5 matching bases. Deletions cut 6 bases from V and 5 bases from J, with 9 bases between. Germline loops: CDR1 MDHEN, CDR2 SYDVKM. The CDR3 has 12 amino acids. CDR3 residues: CASRGRVDTQYF. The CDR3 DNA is TGTGCCAGCAGGGGCAGGGTAGATACGCAGTATTTT.

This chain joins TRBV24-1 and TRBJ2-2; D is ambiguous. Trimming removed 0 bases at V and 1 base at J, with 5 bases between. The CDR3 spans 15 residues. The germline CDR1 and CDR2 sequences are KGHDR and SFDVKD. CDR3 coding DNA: TGTGCCACCAGTGATTTGATCAAGAACACCGGGGAGCTGTTTTTT. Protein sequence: CATSDLIKNTGELFF.

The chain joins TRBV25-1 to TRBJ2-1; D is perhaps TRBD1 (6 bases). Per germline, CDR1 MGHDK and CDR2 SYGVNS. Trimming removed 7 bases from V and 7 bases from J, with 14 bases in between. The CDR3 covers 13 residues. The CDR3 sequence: CASTAGTQNEQFF. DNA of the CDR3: TGTGCCAGCACCGCCGGGACACAAAATGAGCAGTTCTTC.

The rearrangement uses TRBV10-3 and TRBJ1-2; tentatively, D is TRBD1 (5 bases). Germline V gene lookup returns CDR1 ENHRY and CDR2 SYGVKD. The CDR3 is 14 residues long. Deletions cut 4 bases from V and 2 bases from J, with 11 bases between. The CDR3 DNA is TGTGCCATCAGTGGGGGGGACCGAAACTATGGCTACACCTTC. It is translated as CAISGGDRNYGYTF.

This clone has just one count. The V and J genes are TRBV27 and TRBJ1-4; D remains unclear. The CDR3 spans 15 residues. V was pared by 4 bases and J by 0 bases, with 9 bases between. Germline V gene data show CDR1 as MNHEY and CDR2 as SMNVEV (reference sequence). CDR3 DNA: TGTGCCAGCAGTTCCTTAGATCCAACTAATGAAAAACTGTTTTTT. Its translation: CASSSLDPTNEKLFF. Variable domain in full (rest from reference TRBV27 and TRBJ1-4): EAQVTQNPRYLITVTGKKLTVTCSQNMNHEYMSWYRQDPGLGLRQIYYSMNVEVTDKGDVPEGYKVSRKEKRNFPLILESPSPNQTSLYFCASSSLDPTNEKLFFGSGTQLSVL.

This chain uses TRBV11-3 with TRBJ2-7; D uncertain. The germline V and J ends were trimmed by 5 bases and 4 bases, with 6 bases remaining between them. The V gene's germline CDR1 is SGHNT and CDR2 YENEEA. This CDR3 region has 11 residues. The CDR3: CASSILYEQYF. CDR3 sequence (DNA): TGTGCCAGCAGCATCCTATACGAGCAGTACTTC.

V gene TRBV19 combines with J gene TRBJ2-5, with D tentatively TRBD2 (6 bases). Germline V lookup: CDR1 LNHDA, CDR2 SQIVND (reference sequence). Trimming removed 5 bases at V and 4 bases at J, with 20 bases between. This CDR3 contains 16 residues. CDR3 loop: CASSFRLGQGPETQYF. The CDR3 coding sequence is TGTGCCAGTAGTTTCCGACTAGGGCAGGGTCCAGAGACCCAGTACTTC.

DNA for the CDR3: TGTGCCAGCAGTATGAGGTCGTCAGGCAATCAGCCCCAGCATTTT. Protein: CASSMRSSGNQPQHF. V gene TRBV2 combines with J gene TRBJ1-5; D ambiguous. Germline V gene data show CDR1 as SNHLY and CDR2 as FYNNEI. CDR3 length: 15 residues. Trimming took 5 bases from V and 2 from J, leaving 13 bases between them.

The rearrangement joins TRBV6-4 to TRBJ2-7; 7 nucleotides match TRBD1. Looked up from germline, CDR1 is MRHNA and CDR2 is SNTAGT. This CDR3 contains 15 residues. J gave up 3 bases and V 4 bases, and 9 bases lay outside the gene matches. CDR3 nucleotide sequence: TGTGCCAGCAGTGGCAACGGGGACAGTAGCTACGAGCAGTACGTC. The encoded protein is CASSGNGDSSYEQYV.